One and the same sample provided the 29 T cell receptor beta chains below, sequenced in a study of response to subunit inactivated influenza vaccine. TCRdb reprocessed the RT-PCR reads with MiXCR, giving one entry per CDR3 protein. The table shows 590,000 or so distinct CDR3 sequences, with around 15% occurring only once. Sequenced material: PBMCs from blood, taken 14 to 15 days before vaccination. The receptors were gathered from a middle-aged man who received an inactivated influenza vaccine.

In its sample, this clonotype was seen a few times. V and J are TRBV7-9 and TRBJ1-5; no clear D gene. Germline V gives CDR1 SEHNR, CDR2 FQNEAQ (reference sequence). Trimming cost V 1 base and J 1 base, with 11 bases left between them. This CDR3 comprises 16 residues. The CDR3 here is CASSLGSSGSNQPQHF. The CDR3 DNA reads as TGTGCCAGCAGCTTAGGGTCATCAGGAAGCAATCAGCCCCAGCATTTT.

This chain joins TRBV5-1 and TRBJ2-7, with a possible D match to TRBD2 (7 bases). Germline V gives CDR1 SGHRS, CDR2 YFSETQ. Between the trimmed V and J ends, which lost 2 bases and 2 bases, there was a span of 14 bases. CDR3 length equals 15 residues. CDR3: CASSFSEGGTYEQYF. For the CDR3, the DNA is TGCGCCAGCAGCTTTTCGGAGGGGGGGACCTACGAGCAGTACTTC. Complete variable domain (other parts from reference TRBV5-1 and TRBJ2-7): KAGVTQTPRYLIKTRGQQVTLSCSPISGHRSVSWYQQTPGQGLQFLFEYFSETQRNKGNFPGRFSGRQFSNSRSEMNVSTLELGDSALYLCASSFSEGGTYEQYFGPGTRLTVT.

The rearrangement links TRBV11-2 to TRBJ2-2, with D possibly being TRBD2 (5 bases). CDR1 and CDR2 (germline): SGHAT, FQNNGV. Trimming removed 3 bases at V and 6 bases at J, with 20 bases between. The CDR3 sequence is 17 residues long. In nucleotides, the CDR3 is TGTGCCAGCAGCTTCAACCCCGTATTCGAGGGTTCCGGGGAGCTGTTTTTT. Amino acid sequence: CASSFNPVFEGSGELFF.

This clonotype was seen more than once but under ten times. The chain is built from TRBV12-3 or TRBV12-4 and TRBJ2-6; no clear D gene. The V gene lost 6 bases and the J gene lost 3 bases, with 6 bases spanning the gap. The CDR3 is made up of 13 amino acids. The CDR3 spells CASSRLGANVLTF. The CDR3 nucleotides are TGTGCCAGCAGCCGACTTGGGGCCAACGTCCTGACTTTC.

V gene TRBV5-1 combines with J gene TRBJ2-1; TRBD2 matches 12 bases. V was pared by 3 bases and J by 3 bases, with 22 bases of the junction left unmatched. The germline V gene has CDR1 SGHRS and CDR2 YFSETQ. This CDR3 region has 22 residues. The CDR3: CASSSSVPGLAGPNRRYNEQFF. For the CDR3, the DNA is TGCGCCAGCAGCTCGTCGGTCCCGGGACTAGCGGGTCCGAACCGTCGCTACAATGAGCAGTTCTTC. The variable domain in full, completed from reference TRBV5-1 and TRBJ2-1, reads KAGVTQTPRYLIKTRGQQVTLSCSPISGHRSVSWYQQTPGQGLQFLFEYFSETQRNKGNFPGRFSGRQFSNSRSEMNVSTLELGDSALYLCASSSSVPGLAGPNRRYNEQFFGPGTRLTVL.

The CDR3 sequence is CASSQGIKETQYF. DNA of the CDR3: TGTGCCAGCAGCCAAGGGATTAAAGAGACCCAGTACTTC. This chain links TRBV3-1 with TRBJ2-5, with D unresolved. The CDR3 length is 13 residues. Looked up from germline, CDR1 is LGHDT and CDR2 is YNNKEL (reference sequence). Trimming removed 1 base from V and 3 bases from J, with 6 bases in between.

This clonotype was found a few times. The J gene is TRBJ2-7, the V gene TRBV5-1, with 12 positions matching TRBD2. The CDR3 has 16 amino acids. The V and J ends lost 4 bases and 2 bases, in that order; junction bases with no gene match: 7. Germline assignment: CDR1 SGHRS and CDR2 YFSETQ. CDR3 amino acids: CASSTRLAGAAYEQYF. The CDR3 bases are TGCGCCAGCAGCACCAGACTAGCGGGGGCCGCCTACGAGCAGTACTTC.

V gene TRBV5-5 combines with J gene TRBJ2-5; 7 bases align to TRBD2. The V and J ends lost 3 bases and 5 bases, in that order; junction bases with no gene match: 13. The CDR3 covers 16 residues. The germline V gene has CDR1 SGHKS and CDR2 YYEKEE (reference sequence). The CDR3 sequence is CASSSAGSGARETQYF. The CDR3 nucleotides are TGTGCCAGCAGCTCCGCAGGGAGCGGGGCGCGGGAGACCCAGTACTTC.

This clonotype came up a few times. The gene calls are TRBV28 and TRBJ1-5, with D uncertain. Germline CDR1 reads MDHEN; CDR2 reads SYDVKM. This CDR3 region has 14 residues. V dropped 8 bases and J dropped 3 bases, with 14 bases sitting between them. The CDR3 protein is CASRKPGNNQPQHF. CDR3 bases: TGTGCCAGCCGGAAGCCCGGGAACAATCAGCCCCAGCATTTT.

This clonotype was seen only a few times. This sequence joins TRBV20-1 and TRBJ2-1, with D hard to call. Deletions cut 3 bases from V and 1 base from J, with 10 bases between. CDR1 is DFQATT and CDR2 is SNEGSKA in the germline V gene (reference sequence). The CDR3 spans 14 residues. CDR3 in DNA: TGCAGTGCTAGGTACAGCAAGTCCTACAATGAGCAGTTCTTC. Its protein is CSARYSKSYNEQFF.

The gene calls are TRBV12-3 or TRBV12-4 and TRBJ2-7; a weak D match, TRBD2 (6 bases). Trimming removed 6 bases at V and 0 bases at J, with 12 bases between. This CDR3 comprises 14 residues. CDR3 protein: CASSPAGFSYEQYF. DNA for the CDR3: TGTGCCAGCAGCCCTGCGGGGTTCTCCTACGAGCAGTACTTC.

This clonotype was counted ten times or more. V is TRBV4-2 and J is TRBJ2-1, with D tentatively TRBD1 (6 bases). The germline V gene encodes CDR1 LGHNA and CDR2 YNFKEQ. With 2 bases removed from V and 2 bases from J, the gap between germline ends came to 7 bases. The CDR3 loop spans 14 amino acids. The CDR3 DNA reads as TGTGCCAGCAGCCAACAGGGGCCCTACAATGAGCAGTTCTTC. This gives the protein CASSQQGPYNEQFF.

This clonotype was seen ten or more times. The rearrangement uses TRBV18 and TRBJ2-7; maybe TRBD1 (6 bases). In germline, CDR1 is KGHSH, CDR2 LQKENI. V lost 5 bases and J 7 bases, leaving 12 bases between the germline ends. The CDR3 length is 12 residues. CDR3 region: CASSTSGTEQYF. Written as DNA, the CDR3 is TGTGCCAGCTCAACCTCCGGGACAGAGCAGTACTTC. The whole variable domain, remainder taken from reference TRBV18 and TRBJ2-7, is NAGVMQNPRHLVRRRGQEARLRCSPMKGHSHVYWYRQLPEEGLKFMVYLQKENIIDESGMPKERFSAEFPKEGPSILRIQQVVRGDSAAYFCASSTSGTEQYFGPGTRLTVT.

In the case of this clonotype: Being one base from a much bigger clone, this may be a read error. V gene TRBV27 combines with J gene TRBJ2-2, with a weak D call TRBD2 (6 bases). The V gene's germline CDR1 is MNHEY and CDR2 SMNVEV (reference sequence). This CDR3 is 15 amino acids long. V lost 10 bases and J lost 6, with 21 bases in between. The CDR3 DNA follows: TGTGCCACCAGCCCGGGACTGACGGCCCCCGGGGAGCTGTTTTTT. Its protein is CATSPGLTAPGELFF.

This clonotype was detected only a few times. The chain has TRBV20-1 and TRBJ2-7; 13 bases are a match to TRBD2. CDR1 DFQATT and CDR2 SNEGSKA come from the germline V gene (reference sequence). The CDR3 spans 16 residues. J gave up 3 bases and V 4 bases, and 9 bases lay outside the gene matches. CDR3 in amino acids: CSATTSGRPWGYEQYF. CDR3 nucleotides: TGCAGTGCTACGACTAGCGGGAGGCCCTGGGGCTACGAGCAGTACTTC.

This clonotype was counted between two and nine times. This rearrangement joins TRBV12-3 or TRBV12-4 to TRBJ2-7; either TRBD1 or TRBD2 may fit D (6 bases each). The V end was cut by 2 bases, the J end by 7 bases, with 9 bases between. The CDR3 runs 12 residues. CDR3 sequence (DNA): TGTGCCAGCAGTTTACGGGGGCGGGAGCAGTACTTC. It translates to CASSLRGREQYF.

CDR3: CSVDKAGELFF. The DNA for the CDR3 is TGCAGCGTTGACAAGGCCGGGGAGCTGTTTTTT. The chain joins TRBV29-1 to TRBJ2-2; D is unclear. Germline loops: CDR1 SQVTM, CDR2 ANQGSEA. The CDR3 is 11 amino acids. V shed 3 bases and J shed 6 bases, with 5 bases lying between them.

This clonotype was seen a handful of times. The chain carries TRBV19 and TRBJ2-5; the D is unclear. The CDR3 extends over 15 amino acids. Trimming removed 3 bases from V and 5 bases from J, with 16 bases in between. Germline CDR1 LNHDA, CDR2 SQIVND (reference sequence). CDR3 in amino acids: CASSIAQELGETQYF. CDR3 DNA: TGTGCCAGTAGTATTGCGCAGGAGCTTGGGGAGACCCAGTACTTC.

The genes are TRBV29-1 and TRBJ2-7; TRBD1 is a possible D gene (5 bases). CDR1 and CDR2 (germline): SQVTM, ANQGSEA. Trimming stripped 7 bases from V and 3 bases from J, with 10 bases between. This CDR3 has 11 amino acids. This CDR3 reads CSARQYYEQYF. The CDR3, as DNA: TGCAGCGCTAGACAGTACTACGAGCAGTACTTC.

The genes are TRBV4-2 and TRBJ1-4; D uncertain. This CDR3 has 17 amino acids. Germline V lookup: CDR1 LGHNA, CDR2 YNFKEQ. Trimming took 4 bases from V and 0 from J, leaving 15 bases between them. This CDR3 reads CASSPGSSAATNEKLFF. The CDR3 DNA reads TGTGCCAGCAGCCCTGGCTCTTCGGCGGCAACTAATGAAAAACTGTTTTTT.

This clonotype was counted many times. This chain links TRBV5-1 with TRBJ1-5; possible D gene TRBD1, 5 bases. V was pared by 2 bases and J by 9 bases, with 15 bases between. The CDR3 has 14 residues. CDR1 is SGHRS, CDR2 YFSETQ, per germline. CDR3 nucleotides: TGCGCCAGCAGCTTCAAAGGGGTGGATGGGCCCCAGCATTTT. Encoded protein: CASSFKGVDGPQHF.

The chain recombines TRBV20-1 with TRBJ2-1; the match to TRBD2 covers 7 bases. V trimming: 0 bases; J trimming: 3 bases; junction bases outside the gene matches: 17. This CDR3 has 19 residues. Germline CDR1 reads DFQATT; CDR2 reads SNEGSKA (reference sequence). CDR3 amino acids: CSARDWGGFSGRSYNEQFF. The CDR3 region has the DNA TGCAGTGCTAGAGATTGGGGGGGTTTTAGTGGGAGGAGCTACAATGAGCAGTTCTTC.

This clonotype was recorded at least ten times. The V and J genes are TRBV20-1 and TRBJ2-3, with a possible D match to TRBD2 (6 bases). CDR3 size: 12 residues. V lost 3 bases, J lost 3 bases, and 7 bases lay in between. Germline values: CDR1 DFQATT, CDR2 SNEGSKA (reference sequence). CDR3 coding DNA: TGCAGTGCTAGCGGGAGAACAGATACGCAGTATTTT. It yields the protein CSASGRTDTQYF.

This clonotype was seen a few times. V is TRBV7-9 and J is TRBJ1-2; no firm D call. V was pared by 5 bases and J by 7 bases, with 14 bases between. The CDR3 consists of 13 residues. CDR1 is SEHNR and CDR2 is FQNEAQ in the germline V gene (reference sequence). The CDR3 sequence is CASSPLGRSGYTF. The CDR3 region has the DNA TGTGCCAGCAGCCCCCTTGGGAGGAGTGGCTACACCTTC.

The sample holds a few counts of this clonotype. This chain connects TRBV5-1 to TRBJ2-1; 12 bases align to TRBD2. Germline V gives CDR1 SGHRS, CDR2 YFSETQ. This CDR3 spans 15 amino acids. Trimming took 4 bases from V and 6 from J; bases not matched to a gene: 5. The CDR3 sequence is CASSRTSGVSNEQFF. DNA of the CDR3: TGCGCCAGCAGCCGGACTAGCGGGGTTAGCAATGAGCAGTTCTTC. The full variable domain, with the rest looked up from reference TRBV5-1 and TRBJ2-1, is KAGVTQTPRYLIKTRGQQVTLSCSPISGHRSVSWYQQTPGQGLQFLFEYFSETQRNKGNFPGRFSGRQFSNSRSEMNVSTLELGDSALYLCASSRTSGVSNEQFFGPGTRLTVL.

The V gene is TRBV10-3, the J gene TRBJ2-3; 10 bases map to TRBD1. Per germline, CDR1 ENHRY and CDR2 SYGVKD. V shed 6 bases, J shed 4 bases, and the junction held 7 bases outside the gene matches. CDR3 length: 15 amino acids. The DNA of the CDR3 is TGTGCCATCAGAGGCAGGGGACAGGGGTCAGATACGCAGTATTTT. Translating it yields CAIRGRGQGSDTQYF.

The J gene is TRBJ1-2, the V gene TRBV7-2; maybe TRBD1 (5 bases). There are 12 residues in the CDR3. The V gene lost 7 bases and the J gene lost 4 bases, with 10 bases spanning the gap. CDR1 is SGHTA and CDR2 is FQGNSA in the germline V gene. This CDR3 is CASTRDLYGYTF. CDR3 nucleotide sequence: TGTGCCAGCACCAGGGACCTCTATGGCTACACCTTC. Variable domain in full (rest from reference TRBV7-2 and TRBJ1-2): GAGVSQSPSNKVTEKGKDVELRCDPISGHTALYWYRQSLGQGLEFLIYFQGNSAPDKSGLPSDRFSAERTGGSVSTLTIQRTQQEDSAVYLCASTRDLYGYTFGSGTRLTVV.

This clonotype was recorded at least ten times. The chain couples TRBV20-1 to TRBJ2-5; maybe TRBD1 (7 bases). The CDR3 sequence is 12 residues long. Germline lookup yields CDR1 DFQATT and CDR2 SNEGSKA (reference sequence). V lost 3 bases, J lost 4 bases, and 9 bases lay in between. DNA of the CDR3: TGCAGTGCTAGTCAGGGGGGAGAGACCCAGTACTTC. Translated, it gives CSASQGGETQYF.

This rearrangement joins TRBV7-2 to TRBJ1-3; D call uncertain. This CDR3 has 15 residues. Looked up from germline, CDR1 is SGHTA and CDR2 is FQGNSA. Trimming took 1 base from V and 2 from J, leaving 9 bases between them. The CDR3 loop reads CASSLVPEPGNTIYF. In DNA form, the CDR3 reads TGTGCCAGCAGCTTAGTTCCCGAACCTGGAAACACCATATATTTT. Using reference TRBV7-2 and TRBJ1-3 for the parts outside the CDR3, the full variable domain is GAGVSQSPSNKVTEKGKDVELRCDPISGHTALYWYRQSLGQGLEFLIYFQGNSAPDKSGLPSDRFSAERTGGSVSTLTIQRTQQEDSAVYLCASSLVPEPGNTIYFGEGSWLTVV.